This T cell receptor beta chain was identified during a study of human thymus T cells. The CDR3 consists of 12 residues. The V gene's germline CDR1 is SEHNR and CDR2 FQNEAQ (reference sequence). Trimming removed 5 bases at V and 5 bases at J, with 9 bases between. Blood DNA came from all available leukocytes, not a fixed cell number. Profiled with immunoSEQ multiplex PCR; TCRdb holds only in-frame clones, not every one. The profile shows 45,000 to 75,000 clones, about 94% of them singletons. The sequence was obtained from a boy under two years old with a congenital heart defect but otherwise immunologically healthy. Sequenced: blood. The chain employs TRBV7-9 and TRBJ2-5, with a tentative D call TRBD2 (5 bases). CDR3 sequence (DNA): TGTGCCAGCAGCCCGGGATTGGAGACCCAGTACTTC. This encodes CASSPGLETQYF.